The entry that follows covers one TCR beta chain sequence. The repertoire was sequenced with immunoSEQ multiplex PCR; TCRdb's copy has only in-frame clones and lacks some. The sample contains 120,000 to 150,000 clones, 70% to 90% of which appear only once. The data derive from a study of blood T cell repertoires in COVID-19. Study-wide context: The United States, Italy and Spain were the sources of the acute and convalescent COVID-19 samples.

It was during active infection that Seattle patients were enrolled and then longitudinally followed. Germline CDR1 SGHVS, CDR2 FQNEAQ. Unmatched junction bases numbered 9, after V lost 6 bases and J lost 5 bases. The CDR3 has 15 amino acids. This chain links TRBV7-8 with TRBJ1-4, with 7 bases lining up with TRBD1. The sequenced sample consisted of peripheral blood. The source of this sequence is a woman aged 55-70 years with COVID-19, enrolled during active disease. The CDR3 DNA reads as TGTGCCAGCAGTCAAAGACGGACAGGCAATGAAAAACTGTTTTTT. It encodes CASSQRRTGNEKLFF.